One and the same sample provided the 17 T cell receptor beta chains below, sequenced in a study of Ad26.COV2.S vaccination and SARS-CoV-2 variants. Assay used: immunoSEQ multiplex PCR; TCRdb lists only in-frame clones, some missing. The data contain over 110,000 clones, 86% of them seen just once; the ten biggest clones take up more than 4.5%. The sample consisted of peripheral blood, taken after recovery from COVID-19. The receptors originated from a human donor who had recovered from COVID-19.

The chain has TRBV5-4 and TRBJ2-5; no reliable D call. The CDR3 has 13 amino acids. V was trimmed by 1 base and J by 4 bases, leaving 8 bases between them. Germline CDR1 and CDR2: SGHNT and YYREEE (reference sequence). CDR3 residues: CASSLTRGETQYF. CDR3 nucleotide sequence: TGTGCCAGCAGCTTGACCCGAGGAGAGACCCAGTACTTC.

This chain uses TRBV3-1 (or the pseudogene TRBV3-2) with TRBJ2-7; 8 bases are shared with TRBD1. From germline, CDR1 is LGHDT and CDR2 YNNKEL (reference sequence). Trimming cost V 2 bases and J 5 bases; bases outside gene matches: 8. The length of the CDR3 is 15 residues. CDR3 sequence (DNA): TGTGCCAGCAGCCAACACCGAGACAGGGGAAACGAGCAGTACTTC. Protein: CASSQHRDRGNEQYF.

The rearrangement joins TRBV28 to TRBJ2-7; tentative D call: TRBD1 (5 bases). This CDR3 has 12 amino acids. Germline V lookup: CDR1 MDHEN, CDR2 SYDVKM. V was clipped by 6 bases and J by 5 bases, with 11 bases between them. CDR3 sequence reads: CASSTDSHEQYF. The DNA of the CDR3 is TGTGCCAGCAGCACAGACAGCCACGAGCAGTACTTC.

The rearrangement joins TRBV18 to TRBJ1-2; no definite D call. Between the trimmed V and J ends, which lost 3 bases and 8 bases, there was a span of 10 bases. CDR3 length: 12 residues. Per the germline V gene, CDR1 is KGHSH and CDR2 is LQKENI. DNA of the CDR3: TGTGCCAGCTCACCGGGCCCGGGGGGCTACACCTTC. Translated, it gives CASSPGPGGYTF.

The chain joins TRBV27 to TRBJ1-1, with D uncertain. Germline assignment: CDR1 MNHEY and CDR2 SMNVEV (reference sequence). The germline V and J ends were trimmed by 2 bases and 2 bases, with 9 bases remaining between them. The CDR3 extends over 14 amino acids. The CDR3 is CASSLGTVNTEAFF. The DNA for the CDR3 is TGTGCCAGCAGTTTAGGTACAGTTAACACTGAAGCTTTCTTT.

This chain joins TRBV9 and TRBJ2-2; 10 positions match TRBD1. Trimming took 5 bases from V and 6 from J; bases not matched to a gene: 4. The length of the CDR3 is 14 residues. Germline V CDR1 and CDR2: SGDLS, YYNGEE. CDR3 sequence: CASSYGQGAGELFF. The CDR3 DNA sequence: TGTGCCAGCAGTTATGGACAGGGGGCCGGGGAGCTGTTTTTT.

V gene TRBV7-9 combines with J gene TRBJ2-1; TRBD1 aligns across 7 bases. Germline V gene data show CDR1 as SEHNR and CDR2 as FQNEAQ (reference sequence). J lost 4 bases, V lost 3 bases, and 0 bases had no gene match. There are 13 residues in the CDR3. The CDR3 here is CASSLGQYNEQFF. Here the CDR3 DNA reads TGTGCCAGCAGCTTGGGACAGTACAATGAGCAGTTCTTC.

The chain combines TRBV7-9 with TRBJ2-3; D perhaps matches TRBD1 (5 bases). Germline V gene sequence: CDR1 SEHNR, CDR2 FQNEAQ (reference sequence). The length of the CDR3 is 15 residues. The V and J ends lost 4 bases and 1 base respectively, with 12 bases between them. The DNA of the CDR3 is TGTGCCAGCAGCTCGACAGCTGGAGGCACAGATACGCAGTATTTT. Protein: CASSSTAGGTDTQYF.

Here the CDR3 DNA reads TGTGCCAGCAGCTTCGATTGGGGGACAAACAATGAGCAGTTCTTC. This gives the protein CASSFDWGTNNEQFF. The chain is built from TRBV5-8 and TRBJ2-1, with a possible D match to TRBD1 (6 bases). This CDR3 has 15 residues. In germline, CDR1 is SGHTS, CDR2 YDEGEE. V lost 2 bases and J 5 bases, leaving 14 bases between the germline ends.

V is TRBV4-1 and J is TRBJ1-5; D is undetermined. The germline CDR1 and CDR2 sequences are MGHRA and YSYEKL. There are 16 residues in the CDR3. Trimming cost V 0 bases and J 7 bases, with 16 bases left between them. The CDR3 region has the DNA TGCGCCAGCAGCCAAGATCGCGGTTTGTTGGGACAGCCCCAGCATTTT. Translating gives CASSQDRGLLGQPQHF.

V is TRBV7-2 and J is TRBJ1-6; 9 bases match TRBD1. CDR1 is SGHTA and CDR2 is FQGNSA in the germline V gene. The CDR3 sequence is 16 residues long. With V trimmed by 4 bases and J by 7 bases, 8 bases remained unmatched. CDR3 coding DNA: TGTGCCAGCAGCTCACGACAGGGGGGTACGAATTCACCCCTCCACTTT. Its translation is CASSSRQGGTNSPLHF.

The V and J genes are TRBV6-5 and TRBJ2-7; the D gene is possibly TRBD2 (6 bases). CDR3 size: 16 residues. Trimming stripped 0 bases from V and 0 bases from J, with 12 bases between. Germline V gene sequence: CDR1 MNHEY, CDR2 SVGAGI. The CDR3 region has the DNA TGTGCCAGCAGTTACTCGTTCGGGGGTTACTCCTACGAGCAGTACTTC. Protein product: CASSYSFGGYSYEQYF.

V is TRBV12-3 or TRBV12-4 and J is TRBJ2-7; unclear D gene. V lost 3 bases to trimming and J lost 0 bases, with 6 bases between them. The length of the CDR3 is 13 residues. As DNA, the CDR3 is TGTGCCAGCAGTTTTTACAGCTCCTACGAGCAGTACTTC. This gives the protein CASSFYSSYEQYF.

The rearrangement joins TRBV5-6 to TRBJ1-5; D possibly corresponds to TRBD1 (6 bases). Trimming left V 2 bases short and J 0 bases short, with 15 bases between. Germline V gene lookup returns CDR1 SGHDT and CDR2 YYEEEE. The CDR3 contains 17 residues. CDR3 protein: CASSLRRNRASNQPQHF. The CDR3 coding sequence is TGTGCCAGCAGCTTAAGAAGAAACAGGGCTAGCAATCAGCCCCAGCATTTT.

This clone is a singleton in its sample. The V and J genes are TRBV25-1 and TRBJ2-1; D gene ambiguous. The germline CDR1 and CDR2 sequences are MGHDK and SYGVNS. CDR3 length: 11 amino acids. V gave up 6 bases and J gave up 3 bases, with 3 bases separating them. The CDR3 here is CASRGYNEQFF. The CDR3 DNA reads as TGTGCCAGCAGGGGCTACAATGAGCAGTTCTTC. The full variable domain, completed using reference TRBV25-1 and TRBJ2-1, is EADIYQTPRYLVIGTGKKITLECSQTMGHDKMYWYQQDPGMELHLIHYSYGVNSTEKGDLSSESTVSRIRTEHFPLTLESARPSHTSQYLCASRGYNEQFFGPGTRLTVL.

The chain is built from TRBV4-1 and TRBJ1-4, with 8 bases lining up with TRBD1. Trimming took 3 bases from V and 8 from J; bases not matched to a gene: 14. The CDR3 extends over 17 amino acids. The germline gives CDR1 MGHRA, CDR2 YSYEKL. The CDR3 DNA sequence: TGCGCCAGCAGCCAGGGCCGGGACAGGCCAATTCGGGAAAAACTGTTTTTT. Its protein is CASSQGRDRPIREKLFF.

This clone was counted a single time. The chain combines TRBV9 with TRBJ2-7; tentative D call: TRBD1 (6 bases). V was pared by 0 bases and J by 6 bases, with 16 bases between. Germline CDR1 and CDR2: SGDLS and YYNGEE. This CDR3 contains 15 residues. For the CDR3, the DNA is TGTGCCAGCAGCGTAGAGGAGGCAGGGGCAGGCGAGCAGTACTTC. Its protein is CASSVEEAGAGEQYF.